These 28 T cell receptor beta chains share one sample of origin, sequenced in a study of Tregs in tolerant kidney transplant recipients. Sequencing was performed with immunoSEQ multiplex PCR; in TCRdb, only in-frame clones are kept and a portion is missing. The table includes about 77,000 clones, 98% detected once. The material sequenced was CD4+ T cells from blood, taken before the transplant. Receptors were obtained from a human donor who received a combined kidney and bone marrow transplant.

The chain joins TRBV7-2 to TRBJ2-7; D call uncertain. This CDR3 is 14 amino acids long. V was trimmed by 5 bases and J by 6 bases, leaving 17 bases between them. Looked up from germline, CDR1 is SGHTA and CDR2 is FQGNSA. The CDR3 reads CASSSQLSRREQYF. CDR3 nucleotides: TGTGCCAGCAGCAGCCAACTTAGCCGCCGCGAGCAGTACTTC.

The V call is TRBV9, the J call TRBJ2-1; TRBD1 might be the D (6 bases). This CDR3 contains 14 residues. Germline CDR1 reads SGDLS; CDR2 reads YYNGEE. V was pared by 1 base and J by 5 bases, with 10 bases between. CDR3 bases: TGTGCCAGCAGCGTAACAGGGCCTAACAATGAGCAGTTCTTC. Translation: CASSVTGPNNEQFF.

This clone has just one count. The chain couples TRBV18 to TRBJ1-5, with D uncertain. This CDR3 has 14 residues. Trimming removed 1 base from V and 5 bases from J, with 9 bases in between. Germline CDR1 KGHSH, CDR2 LQKENI. The CDR3 reads CASSPLRQDQPQHF. DNA of the CDR3: TGTGCCAGCTCACCACTCCGGCAGGATCAGCCCCAGCATTTT.

The chain joins TRBV5-1 to TRBJ2-5; D may be TRBD2 (5 bases). Deletions cut 2 bases from V and 1 base from J, with 15 bases between. The CDR3 is 16 amino acids. CDR1 is SGHRS, CDR2 YFSETQ, per germline. This chain's CDR3 is CASSFGGSGVQETQYF. In DNA, the CDR3 is TGCGCCAGCAGCTTTGGTGGGAGTGGGGTCCAAGAGACCCAGTACTTC. Full variable domain (outside the CDR3, taken from reference TRBV5-1 and TRBJ2-5): KAGVTQTPRYLIKTRGQQVTLSCSPISGHRSVSWYQQTPGQGLQFLFEYFSETQRNKGNFPGRFSGRQFSNSRSEMNVSTLELGDSALYLCASSFGGSGVQETQYFGPGTRLLVL.

This clone has only one observation. J is TRBJ1-1 and V is TRBV19, with 10 bases matching TRBD1. Unmatched junction bases numbered 5, after V lost 6 bases and J lost 4 bases. CDR3 length: 14 residues. Germline values: CDR1 LNHDA, CDR2 SQIVND (reference sequence). The CDR3 DNA follows: TGTGCCAGTAGGACAGGGGGCTTTGGCACTGAAGCTTTCTTT. Translating it yields CASRTGGFGTEAFF.

This chain joins TRBV6-4 and TRBJ2-7, with D possibly TRBD1 on 5 matching bases. Germline loops: CDR1 MRHNA, CDR2 SNTAGT. CDR3 length: 15 residues. V was shortened by 6 bases and J by 5 bases, with 20 bases between the two germline ends. The DNA for the CDR3 is TGTGCCAGCAGCTATACAGGTCGGTTTATCCACGAGCAGTACTTC. Protein sequence: CASSYTGRFIHEQYF.

The chain's CDR3 is CASSVVTGGYNEQFF. CDR3 sequence (DNA): TGTGCCAGCAGCGTAGTAACGGGAGGGTACAATGAGCAGTTCTTC. V gene TRBV9 combines with J gene TRBJ2-1; 8 positions match TRBD2. From germline, CDR1 is SGDLS and CDR2 YYNGEE. The ends lost 0 bases at V and 4 bases at J; junction bases unmatched: 3. This CDR3 is 15 amino acids long.

This chain joins TRBV4-2 and TRBJ2-3; a possible D gene is TRBD1 (6 bases). The germline CDR1 and CDR2 sequences are LGHNA and YNFKEQ. The length of the CDR3 is 14 residues. V lost 1 base and J lost 8, with 13 bases in between. CDR3 DNA: TGTGCCAGCAGCCAAGGATTACTAGGGGGTACGCAGTATTTT. Its protein product is CASSQGLLGGTQYF.

The chain joins TRBV23-1 to TRBJ2-1; 9 bases line up with TRBD1. Being an ORF, TRBV23-1 has a function that is uncertain. The ends lost 0 bases at V and 12 bases at J; junction bases unmatched: 21. The CDR3 covers 19 residues. The chain's CDR3 is CASSQSQVPGTGRELRQFF. The CDR3 nucleotides are TGCGCCAGCAGTCAATCGCAAGTACCCGGGACAGGGAGAGAGTTACGGCAGTTCTTC.

The chain joins TRBV28 to TRBJ1-5; TRBD1 matches at 9 bases. Germline lookup yields CDR1 MDHEN and CDR2 SYDVKM. The junction had 7 bases not matched to a gene; V was cut back by 5 bases and J by 5 bases. This CDR3 is built from 15 residues. The CDR3, as DNA: TGTGCCAGCAGTCCCCTGCGACAGGGGGATCAGCCCCAGCATTTT. It codes for CASSPLRQGDQPQHF.

V is TRBV7-6 and J is TRBJ2-1, with TRBD2 identical over 14 bases. The CDR3 is 21 residues long. The trim removed 0 bases at V and 2 bases at J, leaving 12 bases unmatched. Per the germline V gene, CDR1 is SGHVS and CDR2 is FNYEAQ. CDR3 nucleotides: TGTGCCAGCAGCTTAGCGACCGGGACTAGCGGGAGTAACCCAACCTACAATGAGCAGTTCTTC. Its protein product is CASSLATGTSGSNPTYNEQFF.

The gene calls are TRBV6-1 and TRBJ2-1; D gene uncertain. From germline, CDR1 is MNHNS and CDR2 SASEGT. The CDR3 is 17 amino acids. V was trimmed by 4 bases and J by 4 bases, leaving 20 bases between them. The CDR3 DNA is TGTGCCAGCAGTGCCGTGGATATCTACCAACAGTACAATGAGCAGTTCTTC. It specifies CASSAVDIYQQYNEQFF.

The chain carries TRBV19 and TRBJ2-6; D is ambiguous. Trimming removed 7 bases at V and 0 bases at J, with 13 bases between. Germline V gene sequence: CDR1 LNHDA, CDR2 SQIVND (reference sequence). The CDR3 spans 16 residues. The CDR3 DNA reads as TGTGCCAGTACCGCGATCCGGAGCTCTGGGGCCAACGTCCTGACTTTC. Translating it yields CASTAIRSSGANVLTF.

CDR3 nucleotide sequence: TGTGCCAGCAGCCGGAGGGGCGGGGAGACCCAGTACTTC. Protein product: CASSRRGGETQYF. J is TRBJ2-5 and V is TRBV6-5, with D maybe TRBD2 (6 bases). This CDR3 spans 13 amino acids. V was shortened by 6 bases and J by 5 bases, with 13 bases between the two germline ends. The germline V gene has CDR1 MNHEY and CDR2 SVGAGI.

The chain joins TRBV7-2 to TRBJ2-3, with 8 bases that match TRBD2. V shed 1 base and J 0 bases; nucleotides not matched to a gene: 6. The germline V gene has CDR1 SGHTA and CDR2 FQGNSA. This CDR3 contains 17 residues. CDR3 bases: TGTGCCAGCAGCTTAGGGCTAGCGGGCTCGAGCACAGATACGCAGTATTTT. This translates into CASSLGLAGSSTDTQYF.

V usage is TRBV5-1 and J usage is TRBJ2-3, with D tentatively TRBD2 (5 bases). Germline lookup yields CDR1 SGHRS and CDR2 YFSETQ. V lost 6 bases and J lost 5, with 16 bases in between. The CDR3 extends over 14 amino acids. The CDR3 nucleotides read TGCGCCAGCAACGAGGGTCCCTTTGGAGATACGCAGTATTTT. Its protein is CASNEGPFGDTQYF.

The chain uses TRBV10-3 and TRBJ1-3; D gene uncertain. The ends were cut back, 4 bases at V and 6 bases at J, with 16 bases in the middle. CDR1 and CDR2 (germline): ENHRY, SYGVKD. The CDR3 spans 15 residues. The CDR3 loop is CAISGAGVFENTIYF. The CDR3 region has the DNA TGTGCCATCAGTGGGGCCGGGGTTTTCGAAAACACCATATATTTT.

This chain uses TRBV19 with TRBJ2-2, with a tentative D call TRBD1 (6 bases). CDR3 length: 14 amino acids. Trimming removed 6 bases at V and 1 base at J, with 9 bases between. Germline values: CDR1 LNHDA, CDR2 SQIVND (reference sequence). CDR3 in amino acids: CASRQDRNTGELFF. For the CDR3, the DNA is TGTGCCAGTAGACAGGACAGGAACACCGGGGAGCTGTTTTTT.

The chain joins TRBV7-2 to TRBJ2-7; D is possibly TRBD2 (6 bases). V gave up 2 bases and J gave up 4 bases, with 18 bases separating them. Germline V gene lookup returns CDR1 SGHTA and CDR2 FQGNSA. The CDR3 extends over 16 amino acids. CDR3 in amino acids: CASSLYQRDGGYEQYF. The CDR3 nucleotides are TGTGCCAGCAGCTTATATCAAAGGGACGGAGGGTACGAGCAGTACTTC.

The rearrangement joins TRBV5-1 to TRBJ2-3, with TRBD2 matching over 9 bases. This CDR3 region has 16 residues. Looked up from germline, CDR1 is SGHRS and CDR2 is YFSETQ. J was trimmed by 3 bases and V by 7 bases; bases with no gene match: 12. The CDR3: CASGRGGSGRTDTQYF. The DNA for the CDR3 is TGCGCCAGCGGGAGAGGTGGTAGCGGGAGAACAGATACGCAGTATTTT.

The V call is TRBV10-2, the J call TRBJ1-1; TRBD1 matches 8 bases. Germline assignment: CDR1 WSHSY and CDR2 SAAADI. V shed 6 bases, J shed 3 bases, and the junction held 3 bases outside the gene matches. The CDR3 loop spans 13 amino acids. The CDR3 nucleotides read TGCGCCAGCAGGACACAGGGGGACACTGAAGCTTTCTTT. It encodes CASRTQGDTEAFF.

The chain uses TRBV11-2 and TRBJ1-1; D gene ambiguous. V shed 3 bases and J shed 5 bases, with 13 bases lying between them. This CDR3 contains 14 residues. Germline assignment: CDR1 SGHAT and CDR2 FQNNGV. CDR3 loop: CASSFTARVTEAFF. DNA for the CDR3: TGTGCCAGCAGCTTCACGGCCCGGGTGACTGAAGCTTTCTTT.

V usage is TRBV21-1 and J usage is TRBJ2-7; the table assigns TRBD1, which was not confirmed against the DNA. TRBV21-1 is a known pseudogene. The CDR3 totals 19 residues. CDR3 DNA: TGTGCCAGCAGCAAAACACTAACCCACAGGGGGCATAGTTCCTACGAGCAGTACTTC. It translates to CASSKTLTHRGHSSYEQYF.

This clone came up once. V usage is TRBV7-9 and J usage is TRBJ2-3, with 8 bases fitting TRBD1. Germline CDR1 SEHNR, CDR2 FQNEAQ (reference sequence). CDR3 length: 15 amino acids. Trimming cost V 5 bases and J 4 bases; bases outside gene matches: 8. DNA for the CDR3: TGTGCCAGCAGCCCAACGGACAGGGCACCAGATACGCAGTATTTT. This translates into CASSPTDRAPDTQYF.

CDR3 DNA sequence: TGTGCCAGCAGCGTAGGAGGGACTAGCGGGAGTCAGCAGTTCTTC. Translation: CASSVGGTSGSQQFF. The chain recombines TRBV9 with TRBJ2-1; TRBD2 agrees at 14 bases. The germline gives CDR1 SGDLS, CDR2 YYNGEE. This CDR3 has 15 amino acids. After removal of 0 bases from V and 11 bases from J, the junction contained 4 bases not matched to a gene.

J is TRBJ2-2 and V is TRBV11-2; D may be TRBD1 (6 bases). Germline lookup yields CDR1 SGHAT and CDR2 FQNNGV. The CDR3 is 13 residues long. V lost 3 bases and J 4 bases, leaving 6 bases between the germline ends. The chain's CDR3 is CASSLGATGELFF. The CDR3 DNA reads as TGTGCCAGCAGCTTGGGGGCCACCGGGGAGCTGTTTTTT.

The gene calls are TRBV5-4 and TRBJ2-3; D is perhaps TRBD2 (6 bases). Germline CDR1 and CDR2: SGHNT and YYREEE (reference sequence). This CDR3 is 14 amino acids long. The V gene lost 3 bases and the J gene lost 4 bases, with 12 bases spanning the gap. The CDR3 nucleotides are TGTGCCAGCAGCTCCGGGACTCTGGCAGATACGCAGTATTTT. Residues: CASSSGTLADTQYF.

V is TRBV7-9 and J is TRBJ2-7; D unresolved. Germline V gives CDR1 SEHNR, CDR2 FQNEAQ (reference sequence). Deletions cut 1 base from V and 2 bases from J, with 9 bases between. There are 14 residues in the CDR3. DNA of the CDR3: TGTGCCAGCAGCTTAGGCGGAGAACCCTACGAGCAGTACTTC. Its translation: CASSLGGEPYEQYF. Together with reference TRBV7-9 and TRBJ2-7, the CDR3 gives the full variable domain: DTGVSQNPRHKITKRGQNVTFRCDPISEHNRLYWYRQTLGQGPEFLTYFQNEAQLEKSRLLSDRFSAERPKGSFSTLEIQRTEQGDSAMYLCASSLGGEPYEQYFGPGTRLTVT.